A single sample is the source of the 17 T cell receptor beta chains below, sequenced in a study of beta chain features in type 1 diabetes. The entirety of the isolated RNA underwent reverse transcription, so expressed TCRB transcripts were sequenced. Data came from immunoSEQ multiplex PCR; TCRdb stores just in-frame clones and leaves some out. The sample carries just over 600,000 clones, around 16% recorded once. The sample taken for sequencing was naive CD4+ T cells from blood. The receptor source for this set is a man aged 18 to 29 in good health.

This clone was detected only a few times. The rearrangement uses TRBV28 and TRBJ1-2; 7 bases line up with TRBD1. Trimming at V came to 6 bases and at J to 5 bases, leaving 6 bases not matched to a gene. Germline V gene lookup returns CDR1 MDHEN and CDR2 SYDVKM. CDR3 length equals 13 residues. The DNA for the CDR3 is TGTGCCAGCAGGGACAGGATGGGGTATGGCTACACCTTC. This codes for CASRDRMGYGYTF.

The rearrangement links TRBV18 to TRBJ2-3; the D gene is possibly TRBD2 (6 bases). CDR3 size: 16 residues. V was pared by 3 bases and J by 0 bases, with 13 bases between. Germline lookup yields CDR1 KGHSH and CDR2 LQKENI. The CDR3 DNA follows: TGTGCCAGCTCACCCGATCTAGCGCCAAGCACAGATACGCAGTATTTT. Its translation is CASSPDLAPSTDTQYF.

This clone has more than one count but fewer than ten. The chain is built from TRBV5-5 and TRBJ1-4, with 8 nucleotides matching TRBD1. Unmatched junction bases numbered 1, after V lost 3 bases and J lost 0 bases. CDR3 length: 15 residues. The germline V gene has CDR1 SGHKS and CDR2 YYEKEE (reference sequence). The chain's CDR3 is CASSWTGSTNEKLFF. CDR3 bases: TGTGCCAGCAGCTGGACAGGGTCAACTAATGAAAAACTGTTTTTT.

J is TRBJ2-1 and V is TRBV5-1; D might be TRBD1 (5 bases). Germline V gene data show CDR1 as SGHRS and CDR2 as YFSETQ. Trimming removed 4 bases at V and 7 bases at J, with 15 bases between. The CDR3 has 14 amino acids. The chain's CDR3 is CASSEQGRVNEQFF. The CDR3 nucleotides are TGCGCCAGCAGCGAGCAGGGAAGAGTTAATGAGCAGTTCTTC.

The CDR3 loop reads CASSRGGGIYNEQFF. CDR3 bases: TGTGCCAGCAGTCGAGGCGGGGGGATCTACAATGAGCAGTTCTTC. This rearrangement joins TRBV6-4 to TRBJ2-1; 8 nucleotides match TRBD2. Germline lookup yields CDR1 MRHNA and CDR2 SNTAGT. V lost 5 bases, J lost 3 bases, and 6 bases stayed unmatched. The CDR3 consists of 15 residues.

There are a few counts of this clone. The chain combines TRBV5-1 with TRBJ2-1; possibly TRBD1 or TRBD2 for D (6 bases each). The germline CDR1 and CDR2 sequences are SGHRS and YFSETQ. Trimming took 6 bases from V and 10 from J, leaving 23 bases between them. This CDR3 has 15 amino acids. CDR3 amino acids: CASNPRDTSRGEQFF. The CDR3 DNA sequence: TGCGCCAGCAACCCCCGGGACACTAGCCGGGGAGAGCAGTTCTTC.

About this clone itself: The germline gene is not matched at one end of the junction; a read error may be the cause. The chain recombines TRBV18 with TRBJ2-1, with D possibly being TRBD1 (5 bases). The CDR3 covers 16 residues. Germline V CDR1 and CDR2: KGHSH, LQKENI. CDR3 sequence: CASSPLRVPEINEQFF. The CDR3 DNA reads TGTGCCAGCTCCCCACTCAGGGTACCTGAGATCAATGAGCAGTTCTTC.

A few counts support this clone. This chain joins TRBV30 and TRBJ1-6; D perhaps matches TRBD1 (6 bases). This CDR3 comprises 14 residues. V was cut by 1 base and J by 6 bases, with 10 bases left in between. Per the germline V gene, CDR1 is GTSNPN and CDR2 is SVGIG (reference sequence). CDR3: CAWSEGQLNSPLHF. As DNA, the CDR3 is TGTGCCTGGAGTGAAGGACAGCTTAATTCACCCCTCCACTTT.

The V call is TRBV18, the J call TRBJ1-2, with 11 bases fitting TRBD1. The CDR3 totals 14 residues. Per the germline V gene, CDR1 is KGHSH and CDR2 is LQKENI. With 3 bases clipped from V and 7 bases from J, the junction kept 4 bases outside the gene matches. This chain's CDR3 is CASSPGQGVIGYTF. CDR3 DNA sequence: TGTGCCAGCTCACCGGGACAGGGGGTAATTGGCTACACCTTC. Looking up the rest from reference TRBV18 and TRBJ1-2 gives the full variable domain: NAGVMQNPRHLVRRRGQEARLRCSPMKGHSHVYWYRQLPEEGLKFMVYLQKENIIDESGMPKERFSAEFPKEGPSILRIQQVVRGDSAAYFCASSPGQGVIGYTFGSGTRLTVV.

The chain couples TRBV15 to TRBJ2-1; perhaps TRBD2 as D (5 bases). Trimming removed 0 bases from V and 9 bases from J, with 15 bases in between. From germline, CDR1 is LNHNV and CDR2 YYDKDF (reference sequence). The CDR3 extends over 15 amino acids. CDR3 region: CATSRDPVLESEQFF. The CDR3, as DNA: TGTGCCACCAGCAGAGATCCCGTACTAGAGAGTGAGCAGTTCTTC. Together with reference TRBV15 and TRBJ2-1, the CDR3 gives the full variable domain: DAMVIQNPRYQVTQFGKPVTLSCSQTLNHNVMYWYQQKSSQAPKLLFHYYDKDFNNEADTPDNFQSRRPNTSFCFLDIRSPGLGDTAMYLCATSRDPVLESEQFFGPGTRLTVL.

V is TRBV5-4 and J is TRBJ1-2; no clear D gene. Germline V gene data show CDR1 as SGHNT and CDR2 as YYREEE (reference sequence). The CDR3 loop spans 13 amino acids. V lost 1 base and J 7 bases, leaving 11 bases between the germline ends. The CDR3 DNA reads as TGTGCCAGCAGCTTGAGAGGTAGCTCTGGCTACACCTTC. Protein: CASSLRGSSGYTF.

This clone was picked up a small number of times. This chain connects TRBV2 to TRBJ1-5, with TRBD1 as a possible D gene (6 bases). The CDR3 sequence is 14 residues long. Germline V gene sequence: CDR1 SNHLY, CDR2 FYNNEI. Trimming took off 7 bases at V and 5 bases at J, with 15 bases between the two ends. The DNA of the CDR3 is TGTGCCAGCACCTCGGGGGGCGGATATCAGCCCCAGCATTTT. Translation gives CASTSGGGYQPQHF.

This clone showed up just a few times. The same CDR3 can be traced to other DNA sequences in this sample. V usage is TRBV18 and J usage is TRBJ1-5; 12 bases match TRBD1. CDR3 size: 15 residues. Germline loops: CDR1 KGHSH, CDR2 LQKENI. V gave up 2 bases and J gave up 6 bases; unmatched junction bases: 2. The CDR3 spells CASSPGTGGTQPQHF. The CDR3, as DNA: TGTGCCAGCTCACCAGGGACAGGGGGCACTCAGCCCCAGCATTTT.

V is TRBV4-2 and J is TRBJ1-2; no clear D. The CDR3 extends over 12 amino acids. Between the trimmed V and J ends, which lost 4 bases and 8 bases, there was a span of 11 bases. CDR1 and CDR2 from the germline V gene are LGHNA and YNFKEQ. The CDR3 reads CASSLTPTGYTF. CDR3 nucleotides: TGTGCCAGCAGCCTAACCCCCACGGGCTACACCTTC.

V and J are TRBV5-1 and TRBJ1-2; 7 bases map to TRBD1. The CDR3 is 15 residues long. Losses at the gene ends were 0 bases for V and 3 bases for J; bases not matched to a gene: 5. Germline V lookup: CDR1 SGHRS, CDR2 YFSETQ. CDR3 in amino acids: CASSLGGGPDYGYTF. The CDR3 DNA is TGCGCCAGCAGCTTGGGAGGGGGCCCGGACTATGGCTACACCTTC.

The rearrangement links TRBV5-1 to TRBJ2-7, with TRBD2 identical over 16 bases. Losses at the gene ends were 4 bases for V and 9 bases for J; bases not matched to a gene: 4. This CDR3 has 14 residues. Germline V CDR1 and CDR2: SGHRS, YFSETQ. CDR3 loop: CASSMGLAGGRQYF. DNA for the CDR3: TGCGCCAGCAGCATGGGACTAGCGGGAGGGCGGCAGTACTTC.

V is TRBV29-1 and J is TRBJ1-1; D is ambiguous. The CDR3 runs 14 residues. CDR1 and CDR2 from the germline V gene are SQVTM and ANQGSEA. V dropped 2 bases and J dropped 1 base, with 11 bases sitting between them. CDR3 bases: TGCAGCGTTGAATTTGGGCAGCGGAACACTGAAGCTTTCTTT. Its protein is CSVEFGQRNTEAFF. The full variable domain, its missing parts supplied by reference TRBV29-1 and TRBJ1-1, is SAVISQKPSRDICQRGTSLTIQCQVDSQVTMMFWYRQQPGQSLTLIATANQGSEATYESGFVIDKFPISRPNLTFSTLTVSNMSPEDSSIYLCSVEFGQRNTEAFFGQGTRLTVV.